Listed below are T cell receptor beta chains from one sample, sequenced in a study of T cell changes during pregnancy in multiple sclerosis. TCRdb keeps only in-frame clones here, not all; method: immunoSEQ multiplex PCR. There are about 100,000 clones in the sample; about nine tenths occur only once, and about 3.1% lies in the top ten. Sequenced here: peripheral blood, sampled in the second trimester of pregnancy. The receptors stem from a female donor with multiple sclerosis, enrolled in a pregnancy study. Both conserved end residues are part of each CDR3. The D gene is left open where the match is weak. Size is omitted from some rows. Given values are once, few, many or a class for expanded clones.

>.|TRBJ2-5|15|TRBV15|.
TGTGCCACCAGCAGAGATCTTGGGTCCCCGGGGACCCAGTACTTC
CATSRDLGSPGTQYF
>.|TRBJ2-3|16|TRBV5-1|once
TGCGCCAGCAGCTTGGGTTTTCCAGGTGACACAGATACGCAGTATTTT
CASSLGFPGDTDTQYF
>.|TRBJ1-2|13|TRBV6-5|.
TGTGCCAGCAGTCGCACAGGGTGGTATGGCTACACCTTC
CASSRTGWYGYTF
>.|TRBJ1-3|14|TRBV6-6|.
TGTGCCAGCAGTCCCCCCGGGGTCGGAAACACCATATATTTT
CASSPPGVGNTIYF
>.|TRBJ1-5|16|TRBV19|few
TGTGCCAGTAGTATTGAGGAGGGGAGTGGGGGTCAGCCCCAGCATTTT
CASSIEEGSGGQPQHF
>.|TRBJ1-1|14|TRBV6-5|once
TGTGCCAGCAGTTTGGAGGGGCCGAACACTGAAGCTTTCTTT
CASSLEGPNTEAFF
>.|TRBJ1-1|13|TRBV11-1|.
TGTGCCAGCAGCTTAGGTCAGAACACTGAAGCTTTCTTT
CASSLGQNTEAFF
>.|TRBJ1-2|15|TRBV28|.
TGTGCCAGCAGTTTACCCCACAGTGATAACTATGGCTACACCTTC
CASSLPHSDNYGYTF
>.|TRBJ2-7|14|TRBV30|once
TGTGCCTGGAGTGTAAGGCGGGACTCCTACGAGCAGTACTTC
CAWSVRRDSYEQYF
>TRBD2|TRBJ2-1|17|TRBV7-9|.
TGTGCCAGCAGCCTGCTCAGGATAGCGGGAGCGGGGAATGAGCAGTTCTTC
CASSLLRIAGAGNEQFF
>.|TRBJ2-3|15|TRBV6-1|.
TGTGCCAGCAGTGAAGGACATCCTAGCACAGATACGCAGTATTTT
CASSEGHPSTDTQYF
>TRBD2|TRBJ2-1|15|TRBV7-9|.
TGTGCCAGCAGGGCGGGGCTAGCGGGAGTTAGCGTGCAGTTCTTC
CASRAGLAGVSVQFF
>.|TRBJ1-2|13|TRBV2|.
TGTGCCAGCAACCGTGGGACGGGAGGTGGCTACACCTTC
CASNRGTGGGYTF
>TRBD1|TRBJ1-5|15|TRBV18|.
TGTGCCAGCTCAGCCGGGACAGCCGGCAATCAGCCCCAGCATTTT
CASSAGTAGNQPQHF
>.|TRBJ2-6|16|TRBV6-5|.
TGTGCCAGCAGTTACGTGGGGCCCTCTGGGGCCAACGTCCTGACTTTC
CASSYVGPSGANVLTF
>.|TRBJ2-7|12|TRBV2|.
TGTGCCAGCACTACGGACTATGGAGAGCAGTACTTC
CASTTDYGEQYF
>TRBD1|TRBJ2-1|16|TRBV6-6|.
TGTGCCAGCAGTTACCCGGCGGGACAGGCCACCAATGAGCAGTTCTTC
CASSYPAGQATNEQFF
>TRBD2|TRBJ2-5|16|TRBV6-4|.
TGTGCCAGCGATAAAGGAACTAGCGGGATCCAAGAGACCCAGTACTTC
CASDKGTSGIQETQYF
>TRBD2|TRBJ2-1|15|TRBV5-1|.
TGCGCCAGCTCGGCGGGAGAGTCCTCCTACAATGAGCAGTTCTTC
CASSAGESSYNEQFF
>.|TRBJ2-1|14|TRBV6-5|.
TGTGCCAGCAGGGGCGGGATGGCTTTTAATGAGCAGTTCTTC
CASRGGMAFNEQFF
>TRBD2|TRBJ2-1|19|TRBV11-1|.
TGTGCCAGCAGCTTAGTCCCGGCTTACCCGGGAGGACCTTACAATGAGCAGTTCTTC
CASSLVPAYPGGPYNEQFF
>TRBD1|TRBJ1-2|12|TRBV29-1|.
TGCAGCGTTGAAGCAGGGGGCCATGGCTACACCTTC
CSVEAGGHGYTF
>TRBD2|TRBJ2-1|18|TRBV28|.
TGTGCCAGCAGTTTATCCCGGAGGACTAGCGGATCCTACAATGAGCAGTTCTTC
CASSLSRRTSGSYNEQFF
>.|TRBJ2-7|16|TRBV14|.
TGTGCCAGCAGCCAAGCCCTTTCACAGGGATCCTACGAGCAGTACTTC
CASSQALSQGSYEQYF
>TRBD1|TRBJ2-1|15|TRBV27|.
TGTGCCAGCAGTTTAGAGGGACAGGGGGCCGATGAGCAGTTCTTC
CASSLEGQGADEQFF
>.|TRBJ2-7|15|TRBV5-1|.
TGCGCCAGCAGTTCTGGGGGCCTCCACTCCTACGAGCAGTACTTC
CASSSGGLHSYEQYF
>TRBD2|TRBJ2-1|14|TRBV28|.
TGTGCCAGCGGGGATAAATGGGGGGGCAATGAGCAGTTCTTC
CASGDKWGGNEQFF
>.|TRBJ1-1|12|TRBV7-9|.
TGTGCCAGCAGCCCACTGATGTCTGAAGCTTTCTTT
CASSPLMSEAFF
>.|TRBJ2-7|14|TRBV5-1|once
TGCGCCAGCAGCTTGGCTGACAACCTCTACGAGCAGTACTTC
CASSLADNLYEQYF
>TRBD2|TRBJ2-7|16|TRBV5-1|.
TGCGCCAGCAGCTTTGCAGTCGGGAGGACCTCCTACGAGCAGTACTTC
CASSFAVGRTSYEQYF
>TRBD1|TRBJ2-7|15|TRBV28|.
TGTGCCAGCAGTCCTGGGACAGGGCCCCTATACGAGCAGTACTTC
CASSPGTGPLYEQYF
>TRBD2|TRBJ2-1|15|TRBV5-1|.
TGCGCCAGCAGCCACGTAGGGACTAGTTTCGATGAGCAGTTCTTC
CASSHVGTSFDEQFF
>.|TRBJ1-5|14|TRBV7-6|.
TGTGCCAGCAGCTTAGCCCAGGGAAACCAGCCCCAGCATTTT
CASSLAQGNQPQHF
>TRBD1|TRBJ1-1|15|TRBV9|.
TGTGCCAGCAGCGTAGACACAGGGGGGAACACTGAAGCTTTCTTT
CASSVDTGGNTEAFF
>TRBD1|TRBJ1-5|16|TRBV19|.
TGTGCCAGTAGTCCCACCGGGACAGGGGGCGGACAGCCCCAGCATTTT
CASSPTGTGGGQPQHF
>TRBD1|TRBJ1-4|17|TRBV5-1|.
TGCGCCAGCAGTCCACCGACAGGGGCGGTTTTTGGTGAAAAACTGTTTTTT
CASSPPTGAVFGEKLFF
>.|TRBJ2-2|13|TRBV5-1|once
TGCGCCAGCAGCTCGGGGGTGTCCGGGGAGCTGTTTTTT
CASSSGVSGELFF
>.|TRBJ1-4|13|TRBV7-9|few
TGTGCCAGCAGCTCCACAGGTCCAAGGCAACTGTTTTTT
CASSSTGPRQLFF
>.|TRBJ2-1|13|TRBV6-1|.
TGTGCCAGCAGTGAAGTAGGGGCCGGTGAGCAGTTCTTC
CASSEVGAGEQFF
>TRBD1|TRBJ1-2|16|TRBV6-1|.
TGTGCCAGCAGTGAAGGGGAAACAGGGGGCCGGAGTGGCTACACCTTC
CASSEGETGGRSGYTF
>.|TRBJ2-5|13|TRBV13|.
TGTGCCAGCAGTAGGGGGAGCGGGAAGACCCAGTACTTC
CASSRGSGKTQYF
>TRBD2|TRBJ2-2|19|TRBV2|.
TGTGCCAGCATCCTTAGCGGGAGCCTAGCTGTCGCGAACACCGGGGAGCTGTTTTTT
CASILSGSLAVANTGELFF
>TRBD1|TRBJ2-1|16|TRBV2|.
TGTGCCAGCAGCCAAGGGACAGCCGTTTTTTACAATGAGCAGTTCTTC
CASSQGTAVFYNEQFF
>TRBD1|TRBJ2-7|15|TRBV5-8|.
TGTGCCAGCAGCCTCTGGACAGGGGGCTCCCACGAGCAGTACTTC
CASSLWTGGSHEQYF
>.|TRBJ2-3|17|TRBV28|.
TGTGCCAGCAGCGCTCCCCTCGGGACACCCGGCACAGATACGCAGTATTTT
CASSAPLGTPGTDTQYF
>.|TRBJ1-2|12|TRBV6-5|.
TGTGCCAGCCACAGGGTCGGTGCTGGCTACACCTTC
CASHRVGAGYTF
>.|TRBJ2-7|12|TRBV7-9|.
TGTGCCGGCGGGGAGTTAACCTACGAGCAGTACTTC
CAGGELTYEQYF
>.|TRBJ2-7|15|TRBV7-9|once
TGTGCCAGCGTACAACGGGGGGCGCGAGGCTACGAGCAGTACTTC
CASVQRGARGYEQYF
>TRBD2|TRBJ2-7|14|TRBV27|.
TGTGCCAGCAGTTATCGGAGTAGCGGGATTGAGCAGTACTTC
CASSYRSSGIEQYF
>.|TRBJ2-3|17|TRBV27|.
TGTGCCAGCAGCCCTACCCCACGGGGTTTTGGTTCAGATACGCAGTATTTT
CASSPTPRGFGSDTQYF
>TRBD2|TRBJ2-7|16|TRBV6-5|.
TGTGCCAGCAGTTACTCTTCAAGCGGGAGGATTTACGAGCAGTACTTC
CASSYSSSGRIYEQYF
>.|TRBJ1-2|13|TRBV2|.
TGTGCCACCGGAGGAGGGTTTTCCTATGGCTACACCTTC
CATGGGFSYGYTF